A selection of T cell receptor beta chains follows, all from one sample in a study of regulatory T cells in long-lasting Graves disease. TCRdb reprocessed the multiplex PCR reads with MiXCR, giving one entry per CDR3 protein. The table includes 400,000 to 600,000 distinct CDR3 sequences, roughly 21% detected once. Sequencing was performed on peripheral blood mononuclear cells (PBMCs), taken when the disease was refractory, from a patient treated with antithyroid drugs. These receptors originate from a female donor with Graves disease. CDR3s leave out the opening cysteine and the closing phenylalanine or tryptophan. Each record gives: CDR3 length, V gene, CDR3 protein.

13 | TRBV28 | ASSLTGQGRETQY
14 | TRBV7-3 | ASSLTGGGRSYEQY
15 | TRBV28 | ASRSNHGTGGNQPQH
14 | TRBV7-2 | ASSLEAGGGADTQY
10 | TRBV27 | ASSVVSGELF
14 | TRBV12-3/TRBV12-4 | ASSPGGEDPKNIQY
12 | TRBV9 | ASSPTFTNTEAF
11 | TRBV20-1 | SAGLGTGTEAF
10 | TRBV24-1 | ATSDASETQY
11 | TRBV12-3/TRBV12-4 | ASSPGTTNGYT
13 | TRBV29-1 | SVKGPFTSGNTIY
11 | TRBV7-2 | ASSLQGFETQY
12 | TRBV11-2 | ASSLGAYTRIYT
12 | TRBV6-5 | ASSYFGGGYEQY
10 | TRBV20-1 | SARGGRDLCH
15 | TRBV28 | ASSLSQGAGTNEKLF
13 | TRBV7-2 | ASSPVRGAYNEQF
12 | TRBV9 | ASSVLDSNTEAF
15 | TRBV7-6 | ATRGTVLSSGANVLT
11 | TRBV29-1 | SAVSGLNQPQH
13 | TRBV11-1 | ASSMDRGAFTEAF
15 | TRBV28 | ASSYTPGQPWYNEQF
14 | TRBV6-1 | ASRPDRDSHTDTQY
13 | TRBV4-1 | ASRPGEQNNSPLH
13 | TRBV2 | ASRTAIQGYQPQH
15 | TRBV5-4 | ASSGALSRGGYNEQF
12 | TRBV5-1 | ASTFWTGEETQY
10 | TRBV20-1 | SAPGDSNGYT
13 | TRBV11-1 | ASSPPERLGETQY
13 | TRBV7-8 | ASSLLLDVNYGYT
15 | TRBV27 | ASSLSIRLAGVKTQY
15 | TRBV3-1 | ASSQVWGSVQGNTIY
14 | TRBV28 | ASSPQTGDSNQPQH
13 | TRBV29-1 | SVIGAGGPKGEQF
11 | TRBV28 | ASSLPRFGEQY